The rows below give T cell receptor beta chains drawn from one sample of a study of post-analysis software for immune sequencing data. TCRdb ran MiXCR on the PCR reads and lists one entry per CDR3 protein. The sample shows 750,000 to 950,000 distinct CDR3 sequences, approximately 50% of them seen only once. Input material: blood. The receptors were sampled from a girl aged 10-17 years with multiple sclerosis. Both conserved end residues are part of each CDR3. The D gene is left open where the match is weak. Clone size is shown for a subset of rows, as once, few, many or a class of expanded clone.

d_gene: .; len: 13; j_gene: TRBJ2-1; v_gene: TRBV5-1; abundance: once; CDR3aa: CASSSPVGNEQFF; CDR3nt: TGCGCCAGCAGCTCCCCGGTGGGGAATGAGCAGTTCTTC
d_gene: .; len: 14; j_gene: TRBJ1-5; v_gene: TRBV7-6; abundance: .; CDR3aa: CASSGGEGNQPQHF; CDR3nt: TGTGCCAGCAGCGGCGGGGAGGGCAATCAGCCCCAGCATTTT
d_gene: TRBD1; len: 14; j_gene: TRBJ2-7; v_gene: TRBV20-1; abundance: .; CDR3aa: CSARDRGRPYEQYF; CDR3nt: TGCAGTGCTAGAGACAGGGGGCGCCCCTACGAGCAGTACTTC
d_gene: .; len: 15; j_gene: TRBJ2-3; v_gene: TRBV28; abundance: .; CDR3aa: CASSVGGQFTDTQYF; CDR3nt: TGTGCCAGCAGTGTAGGGGGACAATTCACAGATACGCAGTATTTT
d_gene: .; len: 12; j_gene: TRBJ2-7; v_gene: TRBV7-9; abundance: once; CDR3aa: CASSFSDREQYF; CDR3nt: TGTGCCAGCAGCTTCTCCGATCGCGAGCAGTACTTC
d_gene: .; len: 16; j_gene: TRBJ2-4; v_gene: TRBV19; abundance: .; CDR3aa: CASSMRTALDKNIQYF; CDR3nt: TGTGCCAGTAGTATGAGGACGGCTCTGGACAAAAACATTCAGTACTTC
d_gene: .; len: 16; j_gene: TRBJ1-1; v_gene: TRBV7-9; abundance: .; CDR3aa: CASRVRGQGLDTEAFF; CDR3nt: TGTGCCAGCAGAGTGAGGGGCCAGGGGTTGGACACTGAAGCTTTCTTT
d_gene: .; len: 12; j_gene: TRBJ2-3; v_gene: TRBV19; abundance: .; CDR3aa: CASSPPGYTQYF; CDR3nt: TGTGCCAGTAGTCCGCCGGGGTATACGCAGTATTTT
d_gene: .; len: 16; j_gene: TRBJ2-6; v_gene: TRBV6-4; abundance: .; CDR3aa: CASSEGGRSGANVRTF; CDR3nt: TGTGCCAGCAGTGAGGGGGGACGCTCTGGGGCCAACGTCCGGACTTTC
d_gene: TRBD1; len: 16; j_gene: TRBJ2-7; v_gene: TRBV4-2; abundance: .; CDR3aa: CASSPWAGQGTYEQYF; CDR3nt: TGTGCCAGCAGCCCATGGGCGGGACAGGGGACCTACGAGCAGTACTTC